This TCR beta chain was identified in a study of beta chain features in type 1 diabetes. Study-level findings and limits: Type 1 diabetes patients had TCRB CDR3s that were shorter (moderately but significantly so) in all four CD4+ subsets.

As regards this clone: Its matching antigen is unknown.

cDNA synthesis used the whole RNA isolate, giving expressed TCRB sequences. This table comes from immunoSEQ multiplex PCR, and its TCRdb copy is limited to in-frame clones, with some not included. This table has hundreds of thousands of clones, about an eighth appearing once. V lost 0 bases and J lost 5, with 16 bases in between. This CDR3 has 15 residues. Germline-derived CDR1 and CDR2 are GTSNPN and SVGIG (reference sequence). Input material: naive CD4+ T cells from blood. The chain is built from TRBV30 and TRBJ2-5; TRBD1 is a possible D gene (6 bases). This sequence originates from a man aged 18 to 30 with type 1 diabetes. The chain's CDR3 is CAWSVGTTPGETQYF. The CDR3 DNA reads as TGTGCCTGGAGTGTAGGGACAACTCCAGGGGAGACCCAGTACTTC.